One and the same sample provided the 11 T cell receptor beta chains below, sequenced in a study of blood T cell repertoires in COVID-19. The data were produced by immunoSEQ multiplex PCR, yet TCRdb's version contains in-frame clones alone and is incomplete. The table lists 250,000 or so clones, about 86% of them singletons. Specimen: PBMCs or T cells enriched from blood (not recorded which). These receptors were taken from a man between 45 and 60 years old who had recovered from COVID-19.

CDR3 amino acids: CASGHGPGTEAFF. The CDR3 nucleotides are TGTGCTAGTGGACACGGACCGGGAACTGAAGCTTTCTTT. The gene calls are TRBV12-5 and TRBJ1-1; D ambiguous. The CDR3 length is 13 residues. Germline loops: CDR1 LGHNT, CDR2 FRNRAP. V was trimmed by 6 bases and J by 5 bases, leaving 13 bases between them.

This clone was recorded a few times. This chain connects TRBV12-3 or TRBV12-4 to TRBJ1-2; TRBD1 is a possible D gene (5 bases). There are 13 residues in the CDR3. V dropped 1 base and J dropped 2 bases, with 5 bases sitting between them. DNA for the CDR3: TGTGCCAGCAGTTTAGACAGGAACTATGGCTACACCTTC. This codes for CASSLDRNYGYTF.

This chain connects TRBV6-2 or TRBV6-3 to TRBJ1-5; a possible D gene is TRBD1 (6 bases). Trimming left V 4 bases short and J 0 bases short, with 10 bases between. This CDR3 has 15 amino acids. The V gene's germline CDR1 is MNHEY and CDR2 SVGEGT. This CDR3 is CASSFQGSSNQPQHF. The CDR3 nucleotides are TGTGCCAGCAGTTTCCAGGGGTCTAGCAATCAGCCCCAGCATTTT.

The chain is built from TRBV28 and TRBJ2-5, with 9 bases matching TRBD1. The CDR3 is 17 residues long. With 6 bases clipped from V and 5 bases from J, the junction kept 16 bases outside the gene matches. CDR1 is MDHEN and CDR2 is SYDVKM in the germline V gene. The CDR3 DNA is TGTGCCAGCAGCCAAAACACAGGGGGCGCATGGTCCGAGACCCAGTACTTC. Protein sequence: CASSQNTGGAWSETQYF. Drawing the rest from reference TRBV28 and TRBJ2-5, the complete variable domain is DVKVTQSSRYLVKRTGEKVFLECVQDMDHENMFWYRQDPGLGLRLIYFSYDVKMKEKGDIPEGYSVSREKKERFSLILESASTNQTSMYLCASSQNTGGAWSETQYFGPGTRLLVL.

This clone was seen only a few times. This chain links TRBV27 with TRBJ2-7, with 8 bases matching TRBD2. Germline CDR1 MNHEY, CDR2 SMNVEV (reference sequence). The length of the CDR3 is 14 residues. J gave up 2 bases and V 2 bases, and 2 bases lay outside the gene matches. For the CDR3, the DNA is TGTGCCAGCAGTTTAGCGGGAGGCGCCTACGAGCAGTACTTC. The encoded protein is CASSLAGGAYEQYF.

The chain links TRBV11-1 to TRBJ1-2; D perhaps matches TRBD1 (5 bases). The CDR3 has 16 residues. V was cut by 1 base and J by 4 bases, with 16 bases left in between. The germline V gene has CDR1 SGHAT and CDR2 FQDESV (reference sequence). The CDR3 DNA reads TGTGCCAGCAGCTTAGGTAGACAGTTCCGTTCCTATGGCTACACCTTC. Residues: CASSLGRQFRSYGYTF.

J is TRBJ2-1 and V is TRBV5-1; 8 nucleotides line up with TRBD1. Germline V gene lookup returns CDR1 SGHRS and CDR2 YFSETQ. V lost 0 bases to trimming and J lost 1 base; unmatched junction nucleotides: 3. The CDR3 sequence is 16 residues long. CDR3 in DNA: TGCGCCAGCAGCTTGGAGAGGACAGGGTCCTACAATGAGCAGTTCTTC. Its translation: CASSLERTGSYNEQFF.

The chain carries TRBV7-3 and TRBJ2-2; weak D call: TRBD2 (7 bases). Germline CDR1 is SGHTA and CDR2 is FQGTGA. The V and J ends lost 0 bases and 4 bases respectively, with 12 bases between them. The CDR3 runs 16 residues. This chain's CDR3 is CASSLTAGAGTGELFF. CDR3 in DNA: TGTGCCAGCAGCTTAACGGCGGGGGCGGGCACCGGGGAGCTGTTTTTT.

The rearrangement links TRBV7-2 to TRBJ2-2, with a weak D call TRBD2 (5 bases). Trimming took 5 bases from V and 1 from J, leaving 17 bases between them. Germline V gene data show CDR1 as SGHTA and CDR2 as FQGNSA. The CDR3 covers 17 residues. DNA of the CDR3: TGTGCCAGCAGCACCCGGTCGGGGTCACAGAACACCGGGGAGCTGTTTTTT. It encodes CASSTRSGSQNTGELFF.

This chain connects TRBV10-2 to TRBJ1-1; possibly TRBD1 for D (6 bases). The V end lost 6 bases, the J end lost 10 bases, and 24 bases lay between the germline ends. The germline V gene encodes CDR1 WSHSY and CDR2 SAAADI. This CDR3 has 15 amino acids. The CDR3 sequence is CASSDPPGTSSGAFF. CDR3 DNA: TGCGCCAGCAGCGACCCTCCGGGGACATCTTCGGGAGCTTTCTTT.

The chain has TRBV2 and TRBJ1-3, with 8 bases fitting TRBD1. This CDR3 region has 14 residues. Per germline, CDR1 SNHLY and CDR2 FYNNEI. Trimming took 6 bases from V and 4 from J; bases not matched to a gene: 5. CDR3 nucleotides: TGTGCCAGCAGAGACAGGGGATGGGGAAACACCATATATTTT. Amino acids: CASRDRGWGNTIYF.